A selection of T cell receptor beta chains follows, all from one sample in a study of cytomegalovirus exposure and HLA in healthy donors. Profiling relied on immunoSEQ multiplex PCR, and the TCRdb table lists in-frame clones only, not all of them. The top ten clones hold approximately 2% of a sample with about 140,000 clones, around a tenth of them seen once. Sequencing used PBMCs. The source is a male donor in good health and CMV-seronegative. Each CDR3 is given with its conserved first and last residue. The D gene is left open where the match is weak. Clone size is given for some rows only: seen once, a few or many times, or a class if the clone is expanded.

v_gene: TRBV19; abundance: NA; len: 14; j_gene: TRBJ1-1; d_gene: TRBD1; CDR3aa: CASTGTGQNTEAFF; CDR3nt: TGTGCCAGTACAGGGACAGGCCAGAACACTGAAGCTTTCTTT
v_gene: TRBV4-1; abundance: few; len: 16; j_gene: TRBJ2-7; d_gene: TRBD2; CDR3aa: CASSRGTSGSTGEQYF; CDR3nt: TGCGCCAGCAGCCGTGGGACTAGCGGGTCAACGGGGGAGCAGTACTTC
v_gene: TRBV28; abundance: NA; len: 15; j_gene: TRBJ2-3; d_gene: NA; CDR3aa: CASSSAGASTDTQYF; CDR3nt: TGTGCCAGCAGTTCGGCGGGGGCAAGCACAGATACGCAGTATTTT
v_gene: TRBV28; abundance: NA; len: 12; j_gene: TRBJ2-3; d_gene: NA; CDR3aa: CASSFSKDTQYF; CDR3nt: TGTGCCAGCAGTTTTAGTAAGGATACGCAGTATTTT
v_gene: TRBV15; abundance: NA; len: 14; j_gene: TRBJ1-2; d_gene: NA; CDR3aa: CATSRDAGPYGYTF; CDR3nt: TGTGCCACCAGCAGAGACGCGGGGCCCTATGGCTACACCTTC
v_gene: TRBV6-1; abundance: NA; len: 16; j_gene: TRBJ1-3; d_gene: NA; CDR3aa: CASSEVLLGNGNTIYF; CDR3nt: TGTGCCAGCAGTGAGGTGCTCTTGGGCAACGGAAACACCATATATTTT
v_gene: TRBV19; abundance: NA; len: 14; j_gene: TRBJ1-1; d_gene: NA; CDR3aa: CASSMSVPNTEAFF; CDR3nt: TGTGCCAGTAGTATGTCAGTACCGAACACTGAAGCTTTCTTT
v_gene: TRBV7-9; abundance: NA; len: 17; j_gene: TRBJ2-3; d_gene: TRBD1; CDR3aa: CASSSPMDRGEADTQYF; CDR3nt: TGTGCCAGCAGCTCACCTATGGACAGGGGAGAGGCAGATACGCAGTATTTT
v_gene: TRBV7-2; abundance: NA; len: 13; j_gene: TRBJ1-5; d_gene: NA; CDR3aa: CASSPYEGQPQHF; CDR3nt: TGTGCCAGCAGCCCATACGAGGGTCAGCCCCAGCATTTT
v_gene: TRBV10-3; abundance: NA; len: 14; j_gene: TRBJ1-2; d_gene: TRBD1; CDR3aa: CAISESDRGRGYTF; CDR3nt: TGTGCCATCAGTGAGTCGGACAGGGGTAGAGGCTACACCTTC
v_gene: TRBV27; abundance: few; len: 14; j_gene: TRBJ2-7; d_gene: NA; CDR3aa: CASTRRMGSYEQYF; CDR3nt: TGTGCCAGTACCAGGCGAATGGGCTCCTACGAGCAGTACTTC
v_gene: TRBV7-8; abundance: NA; len: 17; j_gene: TRBJ2-6; d_gene: TRBD1; CDR3aa: CASSFPGGEAGANVLTF; CDR3nt: TGTGCCAGCAGCTTTCCAGGGGGAGAGGCTGGGGCCAACGTCCTGACTTTC
v_gene: TRBV19; abundance: NA; len: 18; j_gene: TRBJ2-1; d_gene: TRBD2; CDR3aa: CASTLSASGSASYNEQFF; CDR3nt: TGTGCCAGTACCCTGTCGGCTAGCGGGAGTGCAAGTTACAATGAGCAGTTCTTC
v_gene: TRBV19; abundance: NA; len: 15; j_gene: TRBJ2-1; d_gene: TRBD2; CDR3aa: CAYDSVGGAYNEQFF; CDR3nt: TGTGCCTACGACTCGGTGGGAGGGGCCTACAATGAGCAGTTCTTC
v_gene: TRBV29-1; abundance: NA; len: 13; j_gene: TRBJ1-4; d_gene: NA; CDR3aa: CSVARQHNEKLFF; CDR3nt: TGCAGCGTTGCCCGACAGCATAATGAAAAACTGTTTTTT
v_gene: TRBV21-1; abundance: NA; len: 14; j_gene: TRBJ2-7; d_gene: NA; CDR3aa: CASTLDRSSYEQYF; CDR3nt: TGTGCCAGCACCTTGGACAGGAGCTCCTACGAGCAGTACTTC
v_gene: TRBV2; abundance: NA; len: 11; j_gene: TRBJ2-7; d_gene: NA; CDR3aa: CASREQGPQYF; CDR3nt: TGTGCCAGCAGGGAACAGGGTCCACAGTACTTC
v_gene: TRBV9; abundance: NA; len: 15; j_gene: TRBJ2-1; d_gene: TRBD2; CDR3aa: CASSAETSGSVEQFF; CDR3nt: TGTGCCAGCAGCGCCGAGACTAGCGGGTCGGTTGAGCAGTTCTTC
v_gene: TRBV11-2; abundance: NA; len: 13; j_gene: TRBJ2-2; d_gene: NA; CDR3aa: CASSLVVQGELFF; CDR3nt: TGTGCCAGCAGCTTAGTTGTCCAGGGGGAGCTGTTTTTT
v_gene: TRBV7-2; abundance: few; len: 12; j_gene: TRBJ2-7; d_gene: NA; CDR3aa: CASSLPSYEQYF; CDR3nt: TGTGCCAGCAGCTTACCATCCTACGAGCAGTACTTC
v_gene: TRBV5-4; abundance: few; len: 14; j_gene: TRBJ2-7; d_gene: NA; CDR3aa: CASSLRDFSYEQYF; CDR3nt: TGTGCCAGCAGCTTGCGGGACTTTTCCTACGAGCAGTACTTC
v_gene: TRBV6-5; abundance: few; len: 15; j_gene: TRBJ1-5; d_gene: NA; CDR3aa: CASSYGRLINQPQHF; CDR3nt: TGTGCCAGCAGTTACGGGCGTCTAATCAATCAGCCCCAGCATTTT
v_gene: TRBV28; abundance: few; len: 17; j_gene: TRBJ1-5; d_gene: NA; CDR3aa: CASSLGWGGSRNQPQHF; CDR3nt: TGTGCCAGCAGTTTAGGATGGGGGGGCTCGCGGAATCAGCCCCAGCATTTT
v_gene: TRBV6-1; abundance: NA; len: 13; j_gene: TRBJ2-3; d_gene: TRBD2; CDR3aa: CASSEAGEGPPYF; CDR3nt: TGTGCCAGCAGTGAAGCGGGGGAGGGGCCTCCGTATTTT
v_gene: TRBV10-3; abundance: NA; len: 12; j_gene: TRBJ2-5; d_gene: TRBD2; CDR3aa: CATAGGIETQYF; CDR3nt: TGTGCCACCGCGGGGGGGATAGAGACCCAGTACTTC
v_gene: TRBV5-6; abundance: NA; len: 14; j_gene: TRBJ1-3; d_gene: NA; CDR3aa: CASSLVESGNTIYF; CDR3nt: TGTGCCAGCAGCTTGGTTGAGTCTGGAAACACCATATATTTT
v_gene: TRBV28; abundance: few; len: 14; j_gene: TRBJ2-7; d_gene: TRBD2; CDR3aa: CASSSPTSGHEQYF; CDR3nt: TGTGCCAGCAGTTCTCCAACTAGCGGCCACGAGCAGTACTTC
v_gene: TRBV18; abundance: few; len: 13; j_gene: TRBJ2-7; d_gene: TRBD1; CDR3aa: CASSPTTGSEQYF; CDR3nt: TGTGCCAGCTCACCGACGACAGGGAGCGAGCAGTACTTC
v_gene: TRBV6-5; abundance: NA; len: 15; j_gene: TRBJ2-1; d_gene: TRBD2; CDR3aa: CASRITSGLDNEQFF; CDR3nt: TGTGCCAGCAGAATTACTAGCGGGCTAGACAATGAGCAGTTCTTC
v_gene: TRBV7-3; abundance: NA; len: 20; j_gene: TRBJ2-3; d_gene: TRBD2; CDR3aa: CASSLIEVSSGKGAWDTQYF; CDR3nt: TGTGCCAGCAGCTTAATTGAGGTTTCGAGCGGGAAAGGGGCGTGGGATACGCAGTATTTT
v_gene: TRBV5-1; abundance: NA; len: 10; j_gene: TRBJ2-7; d_gene: NA; CDR3aa: CAPWVGAQYF; CDR3nt: TGCGCCCCCTGGGTGGGAGCGCAGTACTTC
v_gene: TRBV7-2; abundance: few; len: 14; j_gene: TRBJ2-3; d_gene: NA; CDR3aa: CASSPGGDTDTQYF; CDR3nt: TGTGCCAGCAGCCCCGGAGGCGACACAGATACGCAGTATTTT
v_gene: TRBV4-3; abundance: few; len: 15; j_gene: TRBJ2-2; d_gene: NA; CDR3aa: CASSQDRGGPGELFF; CDR3nt: TGCGCCAGCAGCCAAGATCGAGGCGGGCCCGGGGAGCTGTTTTTT
v_gene: TRBV28; abundance: few; len: 13; j_gene: TRBJ1-2; d_gene: TRBD1; CDR3aa: CASRMGQSYGYTF; CDR3nt: TGTGCCAGCAGAATGGGACAGAGCTATGGCTACACCTTC
v_gene: TRBV7-9; abundance: NA; len: 19; j_gene: TRBJ2-1; d_gene: TRBD1; CDR3aa: CASSLGSYTDREPYNEQFF; CDR3nt: TGTGCCAGCAGCTTAGGCTCCTACACGGACAGGGAGCCCTACAATGAGCAGTTCTTC
v_gene: TRBV7-9; abundance: few; len: 14; j_gene: TRBJ2-7; d_gene: TRBD2; CDR3aa: CASSFSGRRYEQYF; CDR3nt: TGTGCCAGCAGCTTTAGCGGGAGGCGTTACGAGCAGTACTTC
v_gene: TRBV18; abundance: NA; len: 14; j_gene: TRBJ2-7; d_gene: NA; CDR3aa: CASSPPNQIAEQYF; CDR3nt: TGTGCCAGCTCACCACCAAACCAGATCGCCGAGCAGTACTTC
v_gene: TRBV4-1; abundance: NA; len: 18; j_gene: TRBJ2-2; d_gene: NA; CDR3aa: CASSQASPGVHNTGELFF; CDR3nt: TGCGCCAGCAGCCAAGCGTCCCCTGGAGTGCATAACACCGGGGAGCTGTTTTTT
v_gene: TRBV2; abundance: few; len: 10; j_gene: TRBJ1-2; d_gene: NA; CDR3aa: CASSRVGYTF; CDR3nt: TGTGCCAGCAGTCGGGTCGGCTACACCTTC
v_gene: TRBV6-1; abundance: few; len: 15; j_gene: TRBJ1-1; d_gene: TRBD1; CDR3aa: CASSTGTGANTEAFF; CDR3nt: TGTGCCAGCAGTACCGGGACAGGGGCGAACACTGAAGCTTTCTTT
v_gene: TRBV5-1; abundance: NA; len: 15; j_gene: TRBJ1-1; d_gene: TRBD1; CDR3aa: CASSLGRTGQGEAFF; CDR3nt: TGCGCCAGCAGCTTGGGGAGGACAGGGCAAGGTGAAGCTTTCTTT
v_gene: TRBV4-1; abundance: NA; len: 15; j_gene: TRBJ2-7; d_gene: NA; CDR3aa: CASSQVVGSSYEQYF; CDR3nt: TGCGCCAGCAGCCAAGTGGTCGGGAGCTCCTACGAGCAGTACTTC
v_gene: TRBV6-6; abundance: few; len: 13; j_gene: TRBJ2-7; d_gene: TRBD1; CDR3aa: CASRLGQVYEQYF; CDR3nt: TGTGCCAGCAGACTAGGACAGGTCTACGAGCAGTACTTC
v_gene: TRBV7-9; abundance: NA; len: 13; j_gene: TRBJ1-5; d_gene: NA; CDR3aa: CASSLEHNQPQHF; CDR3nt: TGTGCCAGCAGCTTAGAGCACAATCAGCCCCAGCATTTT
v_gene: TRBV9; abundance: NA; len: 15; j_gene: TRBJ2-7; d_gene: NA; CDR3aa: CASSASQGGLDEQYF; CDR3nt: TGTGCCAGCAGCGCATCACAGGGAGGGCTCGACGAGCAGTACTTC
v_gene: TRBV23-1; abundance: few; len: 16; j_gene: TRBJ2-7; d_gene: NA; CDR3aa: CASSQSATGDSYEQYF; CDR3nt: TGCGCCAGCAGTCAATCGGCGACAGGTGACTCCTACGAGCAGTACTTC
v_gene: TRBV28; abundance: NA; len: 13; j_gene: TRBJ1-2; d_gene: NA; CDR3aa: CASSLGRPYGYTF; CDR3nt: TGTGCCAGCAGTTTAGGCAGGCCCTATGGCTACACCTTC
v_gene: TRBV6-1; abundance: NA; len: 15; j_gene: TRBJ2-7; d_gene: NA; CDR3aa: CASSENRVSSYEQYF; CDR3nt: TGTGCCAGCAGTGAAAACAGGGTGTCCTCCTACGAGCAGTACTTC
v_gene: TRBV28; abundance: NA; len: 15; j_gene: TRBJ2-2; d_gene: NA; CDR3aa: CASSPLRVNTGELFF; CDR3nt: TGTGCCAGCAGTCCCCTGCGGGTAAACACCGGGGAGCTGTTTTTT
v_gene: TRBV18; abundance: NA; len: 15; j_gene: TRBJ2-7; d_gene: NA; CDR3aa: CASSLDGQRAYEQYF; CDR3nt: TGTGCCAGCTCACTCGACGGGCAGAGGGCCTACGAGCAGTACTTC
v_gene: TRBV2; abundance: few; len: 15; j_gene: TRBJ1-5; d_gene: TRBD1; CDR3aa: CASRTAQGASQPQHF; CDR3nt: TGTGCCAGCAGGACAGCCCAGGGGGCATCACAGCCCCAGCATTTT
v_gene: TRBV19; abundance: few; len: 18; j_gene: TRBJ1-1; d_gene: TRBD1; CDR3aa: CASTTPSRTGDGNTEAFF; CDR3nt: TGTGCCAGTACCACCCCCAGCCGGACAGGGGACGGGAACACTGAAGCTTTCTTT
v_gene: TRBV7-8; abundance: NA; len: 17; j_gene: TRBJ1-2; d_gene: TRBD1; CDR3aa: CASSPKGAGGLNYGYTF; CDR3nt: TGTGCCAGCAGCCCAAAGGGGGCAGGGGGACTCAACTATGGCTACACCTTC
v_gene: TRBV5-1; abundance: few; len: 13; j_gene: TRBJ1-1; d_gene: NA; CDR3aa: CASSQIGGTEAFF; CDR3nt: TGCGCCAGCAGCCAAATCGGGGGCACTGAAGCTTTCTTT
v_gene: TRBV6-5; abundance: few; len: 15; j_gene: TRBJ2-1; d_gene: TRBD2; CDR3aa: CASSLADPSYNEQFF; CDR3nt: TGTGCCAGCAGTCTAGCGGATCCCTCCTACAATGAGCAGTTCTTC
v_gene: TRBV19; abundance: NA; len: 14; j_gene: TRBJ1-2; d_gene: NA; CDR3aa: CASSPDTGLLGYTF; CDR3nt: TGTGCCAGTAGCCCAGATACAGGGTTGTTGGGCTACACCTTC
v_gene: TRBV29-1; abundance: NA; len: 11; j_gene: TRBJ2-1; d_gene: NA; CDR3aa: CSVDETSSQFF; CDR3nt: TGCAGCGTTGACGAGACTAGTTCGCAGTTCTTC